The sequence of this T cell receptor (beta chain) was determined in a study of neoadjuvant nivolumab and ipilimumab in lung cancer. Study-wide findings and caveats: Resected tumors had greater TCR richness and clonality than uninvolved lung. Only two of four nivolumab-treated tumors gained richness and clonality by surgery. Higher pretherapy blood TCR richness went with higher resected-tumor richness.

On this clone: Its antigen is not identified.

TCRdb's table, derived via immunoSEQ multiplex PCR, lists solely in-frame clones and lacks some. The sample lists around 2,700 clones, approximately 85% occurring once. The sequence was obtained from an adult with non-small cell lung cancer. This specimen was tumor tissue, taken before neoadjuvant nivolumab, alone or with ipilimumab.

CDR3 region: CASSPLRGINEKLFF. CDR3 DNA: TGTGCCAGCTCACCACTTAGGGGGATTAATGAAAAACTGTTTTTT. The rearrangement joins TRBV18 to TRBJ1-4; D is possibly TRBD1 (6 bases). Germline V CDR1 and CDR2: KGHSH, LQKENI. This CDR3 comprises 15 residues. The ends were cut back, 1 base at V and 4 bases at J, with 10 bases in the middle.